The T cell receptor (beta chain) under discussion was sequenced for a study of technical replicates of blood from several donors. TCRdb keeps only in-frame clones here, not all; method: immunoSEQ multiplex PCR. This sample carries 25,000 to 40,000 clones, more than 80% of them seen once, and the ten largest clones take approximately 4%. The germline CDR1 and CDR2 sequences are MNHNY and SVGAGI (reference sequence). Trimming took 5 bases from V and 6 from J; bases not matched to a gene: 6. The CDR3 spans 15 residues. The chain links TRBV6-6 to TRBJ2-3, with TRBD2 matching 12 bases. Sample: PBMCs. The TCR originated in a human donor in good health. Some clones in this sample may be carry-over from other donors' samples. In DNA form, the CDR3 reads TGTGCCAGCAGTCCACTAGCGGGAGGTCCGGATACGCAGTATTTT. Amino acids: CASSPLAGGPDTQYF.